This paragraph reports one T cell receptor beta chain. Its binding antigen is unknown. Per-base quality was not reported, and no clone a single base away is much larger than it. TCRbeta CDR3 regions were amplified from genomic DNA by means of the immunoSEQ Assay, a bias-controlled multiplex PCR. Per the authors' processing: The number of nucleated cells in each sample was estimated from the amplification of reference gene primers within the assay. To quantify the absolute abundance of each unique TCRbeta CDR3 rearrangement, sequence reads were collapsed and filtered. For each sample, productive Simpson clonality was calculated as the square root of Simpson's diversity index over productive rearrangements. In TCRdb, the immuneACCESS table is reduced to in-frame sequences with V and J assigned. These tables do not hold every clone; where another copy was compared, an unresolved V gene accounts for under half, and the others remain unexplained. The D gene and trimming were derived from the DNA, and the V and J assignments and clone size from that table. The sample contains 130,000 to 150,000 clones, more than 80% of them found a single time. Together, the top ten hold approximately 9% of the sample.

These data originate in a study of blood T cell repertoires in COVID-19 (dated by TCRdb to about 2020). Notes on the research overall: Samples from collaborators originated in the United States, Italy and Spain and spanned both the acute and convalescent phases of COVID-19. The prospective study material was composed of cDNA or gDNA derived from T cells, B-cell-depleted T cells, or PBMCs. Deeply sampled blood TCRbeta repertoires from subjects exposed to, actively infected with, or recovered from COVID-19 were included in the dataset. The repertoires were made available in a free public database intended to serve as a resource for research on the immune response to SARS-CoV-2. Samples were obtained from the ongoing ImmuneRACE study (first 160 participants) and from over 1,000 subjects provided by 6 global collaborators. The sample metadata nearly always contained a de-identified subject ID, COVID-19 status, age in years and sex. HLA class I and class II types, where available, came from metadata supplied by the sample provider rather than from assay-based typing.

The full study reports these points: Clinical and demographic metadata were provided uncurated, with the amount varying by source and participant.

Each collaborating institution followed its own protocols to collect whole blood in K2EDTA tubes. For TCRbeta analysis, collaborator samples were shipped as frozen whole blood, as isolated PBMCs, or as DNA extracted from either sample type. Deletion took 2 bases off V and 0 bases off J, with a span of 4 bases between the germline ends. From the cysteine through the phenylalanine, the CDR3 covers 13 amino acids. Just the 39-base CDR3 DNA is kept, in frame starting at base 1. Taken from the germline V gene (reference sequence), the CDR1 and CDR2 loops are SEHNR and FQNEAQ. Recombination joined TRBV7-9 with TRBJ1-1; the D gene lacks a confident call. The source of this sequence is a woman at least 80 years old in a cohort sampled during active or convalescent COVID-19. Source material: peripheral blood. The CDR3 reads as follows: CASSLTVNTEAFF. The nucleotide sequence reads TGTGCCAGCAGCTTAACGGTGAACACTGAAGCTTTCTTT.